The next 25 T cell receptor beta chains were all read from a single sample in a study of blood T cell repertoires in COVID-19. Here immunoSEQ multiplex PCR was the method, and the copy in TCRdb shows in-frame clones only, minus some. There are some 150,000 clones in the sample; approximately 82% occur only once, and roughly 7.9% lies in the top ten. Sequenced: peripheral blood. These TCRs come from a woman aged 45-65 years in a cohort sampled during active or convalescent COVID-19.

In its sample, this clone was seen a few times. V and J are TRBV4-1 and TRBJ2-1, with a tentative D call TRBD2 (6 bases). V was pared by 6 bases and J by 6 bases, with 15 bases between. Germline V gene data show CDR1 as MGHRA and CDR2 as YSYEKL. CDR3 length: 14 residues. CDR3 nucleotide sequence: TGCGCCAGCAGAAACTTTGGACTACTCAATGAGCAGTTCTTC. Translation: CASRNFGLLNEQFF.

This clone appeared a few times. This chain joins TRBV10-3 and TRBJ2-7; 12 bases align to TRBD1. The CDR3 has 15 residues. CDR1 and CDR2 (germline): ENHRY, SYGVKD. J lost 4 bases, V lost 6 bases, and 7 bases had no gene match. CDR3 sequence: CAIRTGQGARYEQYF. The CDR3 bases are TGTGCCATCAGGACGGGACAGGGGGCGCGTTACGAGCAGTACTTC.

V is TRBV7-9 and J is TRBJ1-1; D not resolved. This CDR3 region has 16 residues. From germline, CDR1 is SEHNR and CDR2 FQNEAQ (reference sequence). The germline V and J ends were trimmed by 5 bases and 4 bases, with 20 bases remaining between them. CDR3: CASSPAQNEDPTEAFF. The CDR3 DNA follows: TGTGCCAGCAGCCCAGCTCAAAACGAGGATCCCACTGAAGCTTTCTTT.

V usage is TRBV5-1 and J usage is TRBJ2-3, with 10 positions matching TRBD2. Germline V CDR1 and CDR2: SGHRS, YFSETQ. There are 16 residues in the CDR3. With 5 bases clipped from V and 2 bases from J, the junction kept 8 bases outside the gene matches. As DNA, the CDR3 is TGCGCCAGCAGGCCTCTAGCGGGGGACCCCACAGATACGCAGTATTTT. Protein sequence: CASRPLAGDPTDTQYF.

The chain is built from TRBV4-1 and TRBJ1-6; 7 bases agree with TRBD1. V was clipped by 6 bases and J by 3 bases; unmatched bases: 8. CDR3 length: 16 residues. Germline CDR1 is MGHRA and CDR2 is YSYEKL. The CDR3 bases are TGCGCCAGCAGGGCCCGGGACAGCGTCTATAATTCACCCCTCCACTTT. Translation gives CASRARDSVYNSPLHF.

The chain joins TRBV30 to TRBJ1-6; D possibly corresponds to TRBD1 (5 bases). The CDR3 spans 14 residues. Germline-derived CDR1 and CDR2 are GTSNPN and SVGIG (reference sequence). Trimming pared 4 bases from V and 4 bases from J, leaving 11 bases between. CDR3 sequence reads: CAWNRQLYNSPLHF. CDR3 DNA: TGTGCCTGGAACCGACAGCTATATAATTCACCCCTCCACTTT.

This chain joins TRBV20-1 and TRBJ2-1, with TRBD2 as a possible D gene (6 bases). CDR1 and CDR2 from the germline V gene are DFQATT and SNEGSKA (reference sequence). CDR3 length equals 11 residues. The ends were cut back, 6 bases at V and 7 bases at J, with 10 bases in the middle. The CDR3 region is CSADSGNEQFF. In DNA form, the CDR3 reads TGCAGTGCCGATAGCGGAAATGAGCAGTTCTTC.

This clone was seen only once. CDR3 nucleotides: TGTGCCACCAGTGACCCCTCTGGGCGGGGGCCCGCCAATGAGCAGTTCTTC. It encodes CATSDPSGRGPANEQFF. J is TRBJ2-1 and V is TRBV24-1; maybe TRBD2 (7 bases). The CDR3 sequence is 17 residues long. Trimming pared 4 bases from V and 6 bases from J, leaving 21 bases between. The V gene's germline CDR1 is KGHDR and CDR2 SFDVKD.

The genes are TRBV9 and TRBJ1-4; possibly TRBD1 for D (6 bases). Trimming shortened V by 0 bases and J by 4 bases, and 16 bases separated the two germline ends. Germline V gene lookup returns CDR1 SGDLS and CDR2 YYNGEE. The CDR3 has 17 amino acids. This chain's CDR3 is CASSVAGEGGYNEKLFF. The CDR3 DNA follows: TGTGCCAGCAGCGTAGCCGGGGAAGGGGGATATAATGAAAAACTGTTTTTT.

The V gene is TRBV19, the J gene TRBJ2-3; a possible D gene is TRBD1 (6 bases). Germline-derived CDR1 and CDR2 are LNHDA and SQIVND (reference sequence). Trimming removed 6 bases at V and 2 bases at J, with 12 bases between. This CDR3 has 14 amino acids. The CDR3 here is CASSPGQFTDTQYF. The CDR3 DNA sequence: TGTGCCAGTAGCCCAGGACAGTTCACAGATACGCAGTATTTT.

The rearrangement uses TRBV29-1 and TRBJ2-2; a possible D gene is TRBD2 (6 bases). CDR3 length: 15 amino acids. The V and J ends lost 3 bases and 0 bases respectively, with 11 bases between them. In germline, CDR1 is SQVTM, CDR2 ANQGSEA. In DNA form, the CDR3 reads TGCAGCGTTGATAGTGGGGGGACGAACACCGGGGAGCTGTTTTTT. Protein sequence: CSVDSGGTNTGELFF.

V and J are TRBV19 and TRBJ2-7; 10 bases line up with TRBD2. Germline lookup yields CDR1 LNHDA and CDR2 SQIVND (reference sequence). CDR3 length: 14 amino acids. With 5 bases clipped from V and 3 bases from J, the junction kept 4 bases outside the gene matches. CDR3 coding DNA: TGTGCCAGTAGTGAACTAGCGGGAAGCTACGAGCAGTACTTC. Its translation is CASSELAGSYEQYF.

Here the CDR3 reads CAWISPGHSWEQYF. The DNA for the CDR3 is TGTGCCTGGATTTCCCCGGGACACTCTTGGGAGCAGTACTTC. The chain has TRBV30 and TRBJ2-7; D perhaps matches TRBD1 (6 bases). This CDR3 spans 14 amino acids. From germline, CDR1 is GTSNPN and CDR2 SVGIG (reference sequence). V shed 4 bases and J shed 7 bases, with 20 bases lying between them.

The chain links TRBV7-8 to TRBJ1-3, with D tentatively TRBD1 (6 bases). Between the trimmed V and J ends, which lost 3 bases and 1 base, there was a span of 13 bases. Germline values: CDR1 SGHVS, CDR2 FQNEAQ. The CDR3 is made up of 16 amino acids. The CDR3 region is CASSFQGPLSGNTIYF. DNA for the CDR3: TGTGCCAGCAGCTTCCAGGGGCCGTTATCTGGAAACACCATATATTTT. Looking up the rest from reference TRBV7-8 and TRBJ1-3 gives the full variable domain: GAGVSQSPRYKVAKRGQDVALRCDPISGHVSLFWYQQALGQGPEFLTYFQNEAQLDKSGLPSDRFFAERPEGSVSTLKIQRTQQEDSAVYLCASSFQGPLSGNTIYFGEGSWLTVV.

The chain employs TRBV4-1 and TRBJ1-4, with D possibly being TRBD1 (6 bases). The ends were cut back, 7 bases at V and 5 bases at J, with 11 bases in the middle. The CDR3 runs to 13 residues. Per germline, CDR1 MGHRA and CDR2 YSYEKL. DNA for the CDR3: TGCGCCAGCAACAGGGTACCAAATGAAAAACTGTTTTTT. This translates into CASNRVPNEKLFF.

The V and J genes are TRBV10-2 and TRBJ1-1, with TRBD1 matching over 10 bases. Germline V gene lookup returns CDR1 WSHSY and CDR2 SAAADI. V was clipped by 6 bases and J by 3 bases; unmatched bases: 4. The CDR3 consists of 14 residues. The CDR3 DNA reads as TGCGCCAGCAGGGGGGGACAGGGGTACACTGAAGCTTTCTTT. Protein: CASRGGQGYTEAFF.

The rearrangement joins TRBV3-1 (or the pseudogene TRBV3-2) to TRBJ1-6, with TRBD1 matching 8 bases. The V and J ends lost 0 bases and 5 bases, in that order; junction bases with no gene match: 9. Germline V lookup: CDR1 LGHDT, CDR2 YNNKEL (reference sequence). This CDR3 has 18 amino acids. CDR3 DNA sequence: TGTGCCAGCAGCCAAGACCCCCGAGGGACAGGCCATAATTCACCCCTCCACTTT. It is translated as CASSQDPRGTGHNSPLHF.

The chain is built from TRBV6-5 and TRBJ2-1; 8 nucleotides align to TRBD2. V lost 4 bases and J lost 7; bases outside the gene matches: 9. The CDR3 is 15 residues long. Germline V lookup: CDR1 MNHEY, CDR2 SVGAGI. The CDR3 coding sequence is TGTGCCAGCAGTTTAAGTAGCGGGGTGGGTAATGAGCAGTTCTTC. Translated: CASSLSSGVGNEQFF.

This clone was recorded once. The V call is TRBV12-5, the J call TRBJ2-7; 9 bases are a match to TRBD1. The CDR3 has 15 amino acids. V gave up 6 bases and J gave up 3 bases; unmatched junction bases: 9. The germline gives CDR1 LGHNT, CDR2 FRNRAP. DNA of the CDR3: TGTGCTAGTGGGGACCCCCCGGGACAGGGCTACGAGCAGTACTTC. Its translation is CASGDPPGQGYEQYF.

The rearrangement joins TRBV2 to TRBJ1-4, with 7 bases fitting TRBD1. Trimming removed 5 bases from V and 6 bases from J; junction bases left unmatched: 6. Germline V gene lookup returns CDR1 SNHLY and CDR2 FYNNEI. This CDR3 has 14 amino acids. The CDR3 sequence is CASSRDSRDEKLFF. CDR3 in DNA: TGTGCCAGCAGTAGGGACAGCCGGGATGAAAAACTGTTTTTT.

The chain recombines TRBV7-9 with TRBJ1-1; a possible D gene is TRBD1 (5 bases). V dropped 4 bases and J dropped 3 bases, with 12 bases sitting between them. The CDR3 extends over 14 amino acids. Germline V gives CDR1 SEHNR, CDR2 FQNEAQ (reference sequence). The CDR3 nucleotides are TGTGCCAGCAGCTCCCAGGCAGGGTACACTGAAGCTTTCTTT. Residues: CASSSQAGYTEAFF.

This chain links TRBV7-9 with TRBJ2-1; no definite D call. V lost 0 bases and J lost 2, with 11 bases in between. Per germline, CDR1 SEHNR and CDR2 FQNEAQ (reference sequence). This CDR3 comprises 16 residues. The CDR3 sequence is CASSLAVRSTYNEQFF. The CDR3 DNA is TGTGCCAGCAGCTTAGCCGTCAGGTCGACCTACAATGAGCAGTTCTTC. Filled out from reference TRBV7-9 and TRBJ2-1, the complete variable domain reads DTGVSQNPRHKITKRGQNVTFRCDPISEHNRLYWYRQTLGQGPEFLTYFQNEAQLEKSRLLSDRFSAERPKGSFSTLEIQRTEQGDSAMYLCASSLAVRSTYNEQFFGPGTRLTVL.

On this clone itself: A junction boundary mismatches the germline segment, possibly from a read error. This rearrangement joins TRBV2 to TRBJ1-1, with 7 bases fitting TRBD1. This CDR3 region has 16 residues. Germline V gene sequence: CDR1 SNHLY, CDR2 FYNNEI. The CDR3 spells CASSKAGTAKNTEAFF. The CDR3 DNA follows: TGTGCCAGCAGTAAAGCTGGGACAGCCAAGAACACTGAAGCTTTCTTT.

The chain couples TRBV7-9 to TRBJ2-7; TRBD2 agrees at 7 bases. Germline V lookup: CDR1 SEHNR, CDR2 FQNEAQ (reference sequence). J gave up 3 bases and V 4 bases, and 9 bases lay outside the gene matches. The CDR3 contains 15 residues. As DNA, the CDR3 is TGTGCCAGCAGCTACCGTGGACTAGAGGGCTACGAGCAGTACTTC. Protein product: CASSYRGLEGYEQYF.

This clone has a handful of counts. V is TRBV3-1 (or the pseudogene TRBV3-2) and J is TRBJ1-2; TRBD1 matches at 9 bases. The CDR3 is 14 amino acids. Germline trimming cut 1 base from V and 4 bases from J; bases unmatched to any gene: 1. The germline V gene has CDR1 LGHDT and CDR2 YNNKEL (reference sequence). CDR3 coding DNA: TGTGCCAGCAGCCAAGGACAGGGGGTCTATGGCTACACCTTC. It specifies CASSQGQGVYGYTF.